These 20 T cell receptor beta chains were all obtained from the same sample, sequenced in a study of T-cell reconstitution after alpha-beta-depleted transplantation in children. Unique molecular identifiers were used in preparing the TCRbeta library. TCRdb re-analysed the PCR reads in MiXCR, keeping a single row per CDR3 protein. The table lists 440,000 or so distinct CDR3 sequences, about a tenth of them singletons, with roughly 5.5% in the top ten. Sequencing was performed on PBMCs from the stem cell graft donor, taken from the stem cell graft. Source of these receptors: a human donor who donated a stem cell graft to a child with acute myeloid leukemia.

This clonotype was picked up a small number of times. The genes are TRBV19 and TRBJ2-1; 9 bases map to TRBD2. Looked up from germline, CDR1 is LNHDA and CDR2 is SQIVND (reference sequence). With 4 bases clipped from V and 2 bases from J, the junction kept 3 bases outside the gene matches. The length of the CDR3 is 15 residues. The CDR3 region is CASSTTSGPYNEQFF. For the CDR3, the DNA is TGTGCCAGTAGTACGACTAGCGGTCCCTACAATGAGCAGTTCTTC.

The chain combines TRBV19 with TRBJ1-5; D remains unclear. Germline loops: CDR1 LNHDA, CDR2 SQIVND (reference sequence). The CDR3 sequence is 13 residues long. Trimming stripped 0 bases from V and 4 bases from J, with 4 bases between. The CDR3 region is CASSIELNQPQHF. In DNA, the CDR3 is TGTGCCAGTAGTATAGAGCTGAATCAGCCCCAGCATTTT.

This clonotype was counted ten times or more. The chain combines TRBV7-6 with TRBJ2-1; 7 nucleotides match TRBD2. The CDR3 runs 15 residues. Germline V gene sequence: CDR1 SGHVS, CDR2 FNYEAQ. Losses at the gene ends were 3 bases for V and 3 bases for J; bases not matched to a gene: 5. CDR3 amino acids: CASSFAGGVYNEQFF. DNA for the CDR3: TGTGCCAGCAGCTTTGCTGGGGGGGTCTACAATGAGCAGTTCTTC.

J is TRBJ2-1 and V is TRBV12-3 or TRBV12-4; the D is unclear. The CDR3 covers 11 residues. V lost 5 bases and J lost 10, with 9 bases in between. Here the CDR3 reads CASSIMKEQFF. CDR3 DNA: TGTGCCAGCAGTATAATGAAGGAGCAGTTCTTC.

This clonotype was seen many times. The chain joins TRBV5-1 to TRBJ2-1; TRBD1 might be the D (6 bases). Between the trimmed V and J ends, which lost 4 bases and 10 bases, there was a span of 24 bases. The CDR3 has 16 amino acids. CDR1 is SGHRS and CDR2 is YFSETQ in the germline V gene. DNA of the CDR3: TGCGCCAGCAGCGGTAACCCGGGACAACTCAACGGGGAGCAGTTCTTC. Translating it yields CASSGNPGQLNGEQFF.

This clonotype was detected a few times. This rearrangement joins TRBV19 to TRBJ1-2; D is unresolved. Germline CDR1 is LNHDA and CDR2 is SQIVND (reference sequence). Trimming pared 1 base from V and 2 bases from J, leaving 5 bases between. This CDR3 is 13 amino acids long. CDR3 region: CASSIGANYGYTF. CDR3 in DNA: TGTGCCAGTAGTATAGGAGCGAACTATGGCTACACCTTC.

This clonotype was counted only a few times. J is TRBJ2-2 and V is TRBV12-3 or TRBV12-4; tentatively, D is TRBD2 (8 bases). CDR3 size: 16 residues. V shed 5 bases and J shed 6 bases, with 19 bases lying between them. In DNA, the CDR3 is TGTGCCAGCAGTCCTCAGGGGGGACTAGTTGCCGGGGAGCTGTTTTTT. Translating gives CASSPQGGLVAGELFF.

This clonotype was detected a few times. The CDR3 nucleotides read TGTGCCACCAGCAGAGATTCTCTCCGGACAGGGAGCGACGAGCAGTACTTC. Translation: CATSRDSLRTGSDEQYF. The V gene is TRBV15, the J gene TRBJ2-7, with 8 positions matching TRBD1. Trimming took 0 bases from V and 5 from J; bases not matched to a gene: 12. The V gene's germline CDR1 is LNHNV and CDR2 YYDKDF (reference sequence). This CDR3 comprises 17 residues.

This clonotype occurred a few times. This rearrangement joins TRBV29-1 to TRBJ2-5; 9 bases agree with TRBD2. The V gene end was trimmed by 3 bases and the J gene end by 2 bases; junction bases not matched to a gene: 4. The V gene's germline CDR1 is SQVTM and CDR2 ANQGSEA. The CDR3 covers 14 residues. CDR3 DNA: TGCAGCGTTGACGGGACTAGCTTACAAGAGACCCAGTACTTC. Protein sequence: CSVDGTSLQETQYF. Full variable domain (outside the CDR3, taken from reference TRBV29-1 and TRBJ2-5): SAVISQKPSRDICQRGTSLTIQCQVDSQVTMMFWYRQQPGQSLTLIATANQGSEATYESGFVIDKFPISRPNLTFSTLTVSNMSPEDSSIYLCSVDGTSLQETQYFGPGTRLLVL.

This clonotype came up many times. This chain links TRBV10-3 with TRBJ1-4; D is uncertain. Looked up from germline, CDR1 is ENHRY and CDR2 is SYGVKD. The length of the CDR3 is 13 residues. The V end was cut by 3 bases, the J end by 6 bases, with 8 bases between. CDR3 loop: CAISDRADEKLFF. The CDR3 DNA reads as TGTGCCATCAGTGACCGGGCAGATGAAAAACTGTTTTTT.

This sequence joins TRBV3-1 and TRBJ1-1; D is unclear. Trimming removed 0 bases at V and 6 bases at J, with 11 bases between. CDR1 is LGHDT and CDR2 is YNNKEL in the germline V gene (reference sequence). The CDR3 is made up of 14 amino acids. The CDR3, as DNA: TGTGCCAGCAGCCAAGATTACGGGTTCCCTGAAGCTTTCTTT. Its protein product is CASSQDYGFPEAFF.

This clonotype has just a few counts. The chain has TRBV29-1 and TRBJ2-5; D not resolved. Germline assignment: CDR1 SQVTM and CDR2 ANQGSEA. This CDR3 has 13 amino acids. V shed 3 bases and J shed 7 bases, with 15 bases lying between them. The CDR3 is CSVDVNQKGTQYF. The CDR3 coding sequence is TGCAGCGTTGATGTTAACCAGAAGGGGACCCAGTACTTC.

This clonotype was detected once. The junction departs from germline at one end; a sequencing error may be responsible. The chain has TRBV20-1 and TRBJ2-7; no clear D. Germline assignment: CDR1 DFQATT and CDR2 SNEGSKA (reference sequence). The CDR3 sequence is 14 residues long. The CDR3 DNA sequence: TGCAGTGCTAGAGGTCCCCTAAACCCCTACGAGCATTACTTC. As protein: CSARGPLNPYEHYF.

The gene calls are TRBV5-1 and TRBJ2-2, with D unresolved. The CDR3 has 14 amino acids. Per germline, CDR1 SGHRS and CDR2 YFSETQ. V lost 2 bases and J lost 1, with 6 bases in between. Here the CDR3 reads CASSFKQNTGELFF. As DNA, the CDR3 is TGCGCCAGCAGCTTCAAACAGAACACCGGGGAGCTGTTTTTT.

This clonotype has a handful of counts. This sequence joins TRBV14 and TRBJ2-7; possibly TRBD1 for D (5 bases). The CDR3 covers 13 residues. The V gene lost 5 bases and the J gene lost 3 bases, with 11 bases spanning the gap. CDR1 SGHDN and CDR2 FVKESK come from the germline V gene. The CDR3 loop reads CASSGAGNYEQYF. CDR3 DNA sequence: TGTGCCAGCAGCGGAGCAGGGAACTACGAGCAGTACTTC.

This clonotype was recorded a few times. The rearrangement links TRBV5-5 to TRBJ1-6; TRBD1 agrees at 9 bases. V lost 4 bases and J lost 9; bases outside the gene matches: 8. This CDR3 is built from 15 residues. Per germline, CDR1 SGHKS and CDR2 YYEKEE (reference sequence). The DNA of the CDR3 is TGTGCCAGCAGCCTCGTCCCGGGACAGGGTTCACCCCTCCACTTT. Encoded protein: CASSLVPGQGSPLHF.

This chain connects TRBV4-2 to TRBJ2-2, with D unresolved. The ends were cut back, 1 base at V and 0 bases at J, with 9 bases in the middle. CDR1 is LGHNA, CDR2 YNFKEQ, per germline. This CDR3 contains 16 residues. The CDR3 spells CASSQGALTNTGELFF. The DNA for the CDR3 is TGTGCCAGCAGCCAAGGAGCACTTACGAACACCGGGGAGCTGTTTTTT.

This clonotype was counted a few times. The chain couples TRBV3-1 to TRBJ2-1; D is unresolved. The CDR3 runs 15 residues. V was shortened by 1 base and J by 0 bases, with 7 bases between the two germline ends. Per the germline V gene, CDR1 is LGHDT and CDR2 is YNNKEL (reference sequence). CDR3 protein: CASSQVNPSYNEQFF. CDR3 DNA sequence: TGTGCCAGCAGCCAAGTCAATCCCTCCTACAATGAGCAGTTCTTC.

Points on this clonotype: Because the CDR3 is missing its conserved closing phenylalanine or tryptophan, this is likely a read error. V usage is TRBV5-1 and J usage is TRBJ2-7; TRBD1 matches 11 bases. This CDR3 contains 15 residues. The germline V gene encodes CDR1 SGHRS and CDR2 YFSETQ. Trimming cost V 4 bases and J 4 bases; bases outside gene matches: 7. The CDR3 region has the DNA TGCGCCAGCAGCCCCGGACAGGGGGCTCTGTACGAGCAGTACTTG. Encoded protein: CASSPGQGALYEQYL.

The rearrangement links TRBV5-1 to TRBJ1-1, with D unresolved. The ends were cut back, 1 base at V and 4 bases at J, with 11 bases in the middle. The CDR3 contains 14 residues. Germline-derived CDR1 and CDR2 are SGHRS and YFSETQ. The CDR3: CASSLRGYGTEAFF. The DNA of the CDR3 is TGCGCCAGCAGCTTGCGGGGATATGGCACTGAAGCTTTCTTT.